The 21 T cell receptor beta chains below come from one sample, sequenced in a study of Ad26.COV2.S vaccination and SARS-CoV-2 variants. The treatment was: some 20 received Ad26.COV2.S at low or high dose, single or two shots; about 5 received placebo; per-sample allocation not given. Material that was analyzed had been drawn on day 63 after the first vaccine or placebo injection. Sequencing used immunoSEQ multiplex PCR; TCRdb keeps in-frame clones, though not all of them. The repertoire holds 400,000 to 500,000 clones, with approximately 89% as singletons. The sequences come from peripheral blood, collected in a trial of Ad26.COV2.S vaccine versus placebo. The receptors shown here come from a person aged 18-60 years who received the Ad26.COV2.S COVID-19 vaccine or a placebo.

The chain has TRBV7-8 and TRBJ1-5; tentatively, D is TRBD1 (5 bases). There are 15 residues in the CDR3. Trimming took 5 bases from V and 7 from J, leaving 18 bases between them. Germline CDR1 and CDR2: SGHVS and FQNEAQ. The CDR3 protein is CASSPPEGVGQPQHF. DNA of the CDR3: TGTGCCAGCAGCCCCCCGGAAGGGGTAGGCCAGCCCCAGCATTTT.

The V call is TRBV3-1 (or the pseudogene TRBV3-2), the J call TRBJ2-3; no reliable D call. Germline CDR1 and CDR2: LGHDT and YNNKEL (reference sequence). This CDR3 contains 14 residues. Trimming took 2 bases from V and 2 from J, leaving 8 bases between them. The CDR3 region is CASSQRSVTDTQYF. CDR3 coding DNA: TGTGCCAGCAGCCAACGCAGCGTCACAGATACGCAGTATTTT.

CDR3 DNA sequence: TGTGCCAGCAGCTGGCACTTGGAGGGCGAGCAGTACTTC. Residues: CASSWHLEGEQYF. V is TRBV7-9 and J is TRBJ2-7; D may be TRBD2 (6 bases). Germline lookup yields CDR1 SEHNR and CDR2 FQNEAQ (reference sequence). V lost 4 bases to trimming and J lost 6 bases, with 13 bases between them. CDR3 length: 13 residues.

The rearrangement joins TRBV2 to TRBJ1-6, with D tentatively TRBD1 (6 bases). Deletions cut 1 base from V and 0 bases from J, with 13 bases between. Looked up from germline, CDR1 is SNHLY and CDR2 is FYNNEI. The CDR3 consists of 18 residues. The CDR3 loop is CASSEVEGEGSYNSPLHF. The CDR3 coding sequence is TGTGCCAGCAGTGAAGTGGAGGGGGAGGGCTCCTATAATTCACCCCTCCACTTT.

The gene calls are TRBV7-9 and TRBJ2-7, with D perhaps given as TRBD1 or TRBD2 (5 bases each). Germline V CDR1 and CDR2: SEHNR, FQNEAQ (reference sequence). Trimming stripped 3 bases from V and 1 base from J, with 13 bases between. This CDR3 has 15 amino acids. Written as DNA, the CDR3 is TGTGCCAGCAGCTTCCACCGGGACGGGTCCTACGAGCAGTACGTC. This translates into CASSFHRDGSYEQYV.

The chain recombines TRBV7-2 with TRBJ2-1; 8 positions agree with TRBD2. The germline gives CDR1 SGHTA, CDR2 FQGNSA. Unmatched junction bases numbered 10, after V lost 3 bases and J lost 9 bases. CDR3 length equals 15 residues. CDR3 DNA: TGTGCCAGCAGCTTTCAGCGGGAGTTGGGGGGTGAGCAGTTCTTC. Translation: CASSFQRELGGEQFF.

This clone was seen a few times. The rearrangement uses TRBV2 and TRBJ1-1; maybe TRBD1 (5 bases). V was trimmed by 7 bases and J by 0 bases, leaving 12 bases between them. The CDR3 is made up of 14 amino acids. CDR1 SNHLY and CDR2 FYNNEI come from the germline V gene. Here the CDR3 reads CASTPGKLNTEAFF. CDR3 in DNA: TGTGCCAGCACCCCAGGGAAGTTGAACACTGAAGCTTTCTTT.

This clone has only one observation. The CDR3 reads CASSEAVTVFNSPLHF. DNA for the CDR3: TGTGCCAGCAGTGAAGCGGTGACTGTGTTTAATTCACCCCTCCACTTT. The gene calls are TRBV6-1 and TRBJ1-6, with unresolved D. This CDR3 is built from 16 residues. V lost 0 bases and J 6 bases, leaving 12 bases between the germline ends. Germline V gene lookup returns CDR1 MNHNS and CDR2 SASEGT.

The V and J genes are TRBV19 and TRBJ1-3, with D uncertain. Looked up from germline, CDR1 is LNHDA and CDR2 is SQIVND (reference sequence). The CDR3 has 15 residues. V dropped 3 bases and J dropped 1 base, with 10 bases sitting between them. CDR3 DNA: TGTGCCAGTAGTATTGGACCTTATTCTGGAAACACCATATATTTT. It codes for CASSIGPYSGNTIYF.

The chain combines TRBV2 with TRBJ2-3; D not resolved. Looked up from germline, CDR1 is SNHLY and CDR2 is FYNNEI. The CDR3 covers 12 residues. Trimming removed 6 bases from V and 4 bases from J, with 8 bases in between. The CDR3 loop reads CASRGWADTQYF. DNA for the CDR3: TGTGCCAGCAGAGGGTGGGCAGATACGCAGTATTTT.

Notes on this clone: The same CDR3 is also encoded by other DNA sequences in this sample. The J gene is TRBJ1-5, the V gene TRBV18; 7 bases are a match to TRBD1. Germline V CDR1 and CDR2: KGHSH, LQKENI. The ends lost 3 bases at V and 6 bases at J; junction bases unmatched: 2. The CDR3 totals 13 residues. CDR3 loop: CASSPPGGQPQHF. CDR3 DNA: TGTGCCAGCTCACCGCCAGGGGGTCAGCCCCAGCATTTT. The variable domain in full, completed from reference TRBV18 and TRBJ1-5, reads NAGVMQNPRHLVRRRGQEARLRCSPMKGHSHVYWYRQLPEEGLKFMVYLQKENIIDESGMPKERFSAEFPKEGPSILRIQQVVRGDSAAYFCASSPPGGQPQHFGDGTRLSIL.

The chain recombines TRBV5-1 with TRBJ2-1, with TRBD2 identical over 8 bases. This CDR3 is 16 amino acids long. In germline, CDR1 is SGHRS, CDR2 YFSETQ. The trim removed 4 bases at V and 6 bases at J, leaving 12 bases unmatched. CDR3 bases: TGCGCCAGCAGCCCCGGGGAGGCGGGAGGTTTCAATGAGCAGTTCTTC. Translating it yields CASSPGEAGGFNEQFF.

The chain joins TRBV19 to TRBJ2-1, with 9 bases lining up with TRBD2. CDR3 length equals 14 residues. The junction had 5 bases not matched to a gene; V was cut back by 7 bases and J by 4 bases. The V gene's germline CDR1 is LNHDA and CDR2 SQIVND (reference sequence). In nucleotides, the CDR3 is TGTGCCAGTACAACTAGCGGGCAGTACAATGAGCAGTTCTTC. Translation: CASTTSGQYNEQFF. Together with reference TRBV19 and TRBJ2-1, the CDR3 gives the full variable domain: DGGITQSPKYLFRKEGQNVTLSCEQNLNHDAMYWYRQDPGQGLRLIYYSQIVNDFQKGDIAEGYSVSREKKESFPLTVTSAQKNPTAFYLCASTTSGQYNEQFFGPGTRLTVL.

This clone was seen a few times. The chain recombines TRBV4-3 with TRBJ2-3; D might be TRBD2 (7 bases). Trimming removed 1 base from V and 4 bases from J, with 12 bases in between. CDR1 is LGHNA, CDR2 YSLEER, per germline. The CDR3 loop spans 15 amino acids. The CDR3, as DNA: TGCGCCAGCAGCCAAGGGAGGGGGGGTGCAGATACGCAGTATTTT. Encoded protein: CASSQGRGGADTQYF.

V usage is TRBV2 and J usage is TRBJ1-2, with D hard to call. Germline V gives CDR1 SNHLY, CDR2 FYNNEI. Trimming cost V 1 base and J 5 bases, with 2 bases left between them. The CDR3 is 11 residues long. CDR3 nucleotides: TGTGCCAGCAGTGAAGAGTATGGCTACACCTTC. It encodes CASSEEYGYTF.

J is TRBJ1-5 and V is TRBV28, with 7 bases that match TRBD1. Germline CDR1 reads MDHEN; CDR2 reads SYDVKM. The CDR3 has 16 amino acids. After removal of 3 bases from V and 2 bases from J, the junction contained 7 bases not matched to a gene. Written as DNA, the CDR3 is TGTGCCAGCAGTTTTCCCACAGGGACAGGCAATCAGCCCCAGCATTTT. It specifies CASSFPTGTGNQPQHF. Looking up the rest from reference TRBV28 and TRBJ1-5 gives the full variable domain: DVKVTQSSRYLVKRTGEKVFLECVQDMDHENMFWYRQDPGLGLRLIYFSYDVKMKEKGDIPEGYSVSREKKERFSLILESASTNQTSMYLCASSFPTGTGNQPQHFGDGTRLSIL.

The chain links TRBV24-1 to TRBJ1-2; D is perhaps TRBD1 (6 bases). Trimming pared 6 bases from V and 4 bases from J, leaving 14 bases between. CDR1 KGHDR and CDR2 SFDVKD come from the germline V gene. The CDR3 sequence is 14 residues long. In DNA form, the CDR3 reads TGTGCCACCAGTTCAGGCAGGGGCGGCTATGGCTACACCTTC. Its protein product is CATSSGRGGYGYTF.

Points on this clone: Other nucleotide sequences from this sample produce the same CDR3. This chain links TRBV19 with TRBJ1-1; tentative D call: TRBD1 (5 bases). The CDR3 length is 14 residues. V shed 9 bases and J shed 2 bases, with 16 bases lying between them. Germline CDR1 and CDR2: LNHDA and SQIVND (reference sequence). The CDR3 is CASTAVGGNTEAFF. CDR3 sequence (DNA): TGTGCCAGCACGGCGGTTGGGGGAAACACTGAAGCTTTCTTT.

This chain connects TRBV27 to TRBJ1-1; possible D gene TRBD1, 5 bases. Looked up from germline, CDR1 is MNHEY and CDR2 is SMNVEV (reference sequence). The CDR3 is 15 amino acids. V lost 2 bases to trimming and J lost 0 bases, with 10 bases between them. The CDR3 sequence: CASSLRRGLNTEAFF. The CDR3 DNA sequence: TGTGCCAGCAGTTTAAGGAGGGGCCTGAACACTGAAGCTTTCTTT.

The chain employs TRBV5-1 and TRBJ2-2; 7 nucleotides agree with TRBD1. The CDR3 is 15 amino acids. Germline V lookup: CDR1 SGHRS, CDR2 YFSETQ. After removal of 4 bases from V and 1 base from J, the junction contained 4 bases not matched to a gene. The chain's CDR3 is CASSVGQLNTGELFF. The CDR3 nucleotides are TGCGCCAGCAGCGTGGGACAGCTGAACACCGGGGAGCTGTTTTTT.

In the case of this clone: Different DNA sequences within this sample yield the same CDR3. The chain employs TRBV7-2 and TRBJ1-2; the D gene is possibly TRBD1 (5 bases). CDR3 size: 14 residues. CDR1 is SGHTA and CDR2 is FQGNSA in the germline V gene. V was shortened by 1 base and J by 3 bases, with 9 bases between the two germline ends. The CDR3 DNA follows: TGTGCCAGCAGCTTAGTGGGGGGGGACTATGGCTACACCTTC. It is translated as CASSLVGGDYGYTF.